This T cell receptor (beta chain) originates from a study of graft-versus-host responses after intestinal transplantation. Whole-study context: The study gave all recipients anti-thymocyte globulin induction, then tacrolimus and steroids for approximately three years. Study results and caveats: The marrow of recipients harbored GvH clones, and ileum or blood showed some of them first.

A sort after the reaction isolated proliferating CFSE-low CD3+CD4+ and CD3+CD8+ responders. This CDR3 has 15 residues. The germline V and J ends were trimmed by 0 bases and 2 bases, with 11 bases remaining between them. Germline V gives CDR1 GTSNPN, CDR2 SVGIG (reference sequence). This clone was counted between two and nine times. Profiled with immunoSEQ multiplex PCR; TCRdb holds only in-frame clones, not every one. The table has 4,000 to 6,000 clones, roughly 25% seen once. This clonotype was obtained from a human patient who was an organ donor for intestinal transplantation. V gene TRBV30 combines with J gene TRBJ2-1; D unresolved. The specimen comprised alloreactive CD4+ T cells from a mixed lymphocyte reaction culture, sampled before transplantation. Subset given: CFSE-low proliferating T cells sorted from roughly 6-day pre-transplant mixed lymphocyte reaction (GvH or HvG direction). The CDR3 is CAWSVRAMAYNEQFF. As DNA, the CDR3 is TGTGCCTGGAGTGTACGAGCTATGGCCTACAATGAGCAGTTCTTC.